This T cell receptor (beta chain) emerged from a study of T cell repertoires in cytomegalovirus infection. Study-wide background: The public TCR beta signatures pointed to both CMV infection and matching HLA type.

For this clonotype: Its antigen remains unknown.

The V and J ends lost 4 bases and 0 bases respectively, with 13 bases between them. CDR3 length equals 15 residues. Germline V CDR1 and CDR2: SEHNR, FQNEAQ (reference sequence). Via MiXCR, TCRdb re-called the reads, giving one row per CDR3 protein. The sample contains tens of thousands of distinct CDR3 sequences, 40% to 50% of which appear only once. The sequence came from a human donor in good health (CMV status not recorded). Some clones in this sample may be carry-over from other donors' samples. The chain employs TRBV7-9 and TRBJ2-7; D is ambiguous. This specimen consisted of CD8+ T cells from cultured PBMCs, obtained from culture after CMV antigen stimulation. This CDR3 is CASSSKDGDSYEQYF. CDR3 DNA: TGTGCCAGCAGCTCCAAAGACGGAGACTCCTACGAGCAGTACTTC.